This section outlines one T cell receptor beta chain sequence together with its context. Its antigen has not been determined. Base quality data are lacking; no much larger clone is found one base away. Whole blood was collected in K2EDTA tubes by collaborating institutions according to the institutions' own protocols. For TCRbeta analysis, collaborator samples were shipped as frozen whole blood, as isolated PBMCs, or as DNA extracted from either sample type. This sample is part of a study of blood T cell repertoires in COVID-19 (TCRdb year 2020). Notes on the research overall: Samples covering the acute and convalescent phases of COVID-19 were provided by collaborators in the United States, Italy and Spain. The material from the prospective study consisted of cDNA or gDNA derived from T cells, B-cell-depleted T cells, or PBMCs. Deeply sampled blood TCRbeta repertoires from subjects exposed to, actively infected with, or recovered from COVID-19 were included in the dataset. The repertoires were made available in a free public database intended to serve as a resource for research on the immune response to SARS-CoV-2. The samples were drawn from the first 160 participants of the ongoing ImmuneRACE study and from 950 to 1,500 subjects provided by 6 global collaborators. HLA class I and class II types, where available, came from metadata supplied by the sample provider rather than from assay-based typing. Nearly every sample came with metadata listing a de-identified subject ID, COVID-19 status, age in years and sex.

The CDR3 contains 15 residues, cysteine and phenylalanine counted. Of the read, only the CDR3 DNA is kept; its 45 bases are in frame from base 1. Trimming takes 4 bases from V and 2 bases from J, and the germline ends sit 14 bases apart. CDR1 and CDR2, per the germline V gene, are SGHVS and FQNEAQ. TCRbeta CDR3 regions were amplified from genomic DNA by means of the immunoSEQ Assay, a bias-controlled multiplex PCR. The authors processed their data as follows. The number of nucleated cells in each sample was estimated from the amplification of reference gene primers within the assay. To quantify the absolute abundance of each unique TCRbeta CDR3 rearrangement, sequence reads were collapsed and filtered. For each sample, productive Simpson clonality was calculated by taking the square root of Simpson's diversity index across productive rearrangements. TCRdb took over this immuneACCESS table, retaining in-frame rearrangements with V and J assigned. Such tables are incomplete; in checked studies, under half of the missing clones stem from an unresolved V gene, and the remainder is unexplained. For V, J and clone size, that table is used; D and trimming come from the DNA. This sample has some 220,000 clones in its table, and over 80% of those were observed once. The ten most abundant clones make up more than 6% of the sample.

Here is what the overall study found, with its caveats: The quantity of clinical and demographic metadata differed by source and by participant and was supplied without curation.

This clonotype was sampled from a woman in her fifties or sixties with active or convalescent COVID-19. Material for sequencing was peripheral blood. The chain couples TRBV7-8 to TRBJ2-5; tentative D gene TRBD1, with 5 bases matching. CDR3 region: CASSYDSGVQETQYF. The bases read TGTGCCAGCAGCTACGACAGTGGGGTTCAAGAGACCCAGTACTTC.